This TCR beta chain originates from a study of control samples from healthy donors and cancer patients. The table came from immunoSEQ multiplex PCR; TCRdb's copy has only in-frame clones and leaves some out. The data show about 110,000 clones, more than 75% seen once. Germline V gives CDR1 MNHEY, CDR2 SVGAGI. The CDR3 contains 15 residues. The ends were cut back, 2 bases at V and 5 bases at J, with 15 bases in the middle. The receptor's source is a woman aged 60 to 75 with lung cancer. The chain recombines TRBV6-5 with TRBJ2-5, with a possible D match to TRBD1 (5 bases). Sample: PBMCs. In nucleotides, the CDR3 is TGTGCCAGCAGTTACGGGGCCGCGCTGGGTGAGACCCAGTACTTC. Translating gives CASSYGAALGETQYF.